The 5 T cell receptor beta chains in this list originate from one sample, sequenced in a study of blood T cell dynamics during melanoma immunotherapy. Libraries were prepared by immunoSEQ multiplex PCR; TCRdb keeps only in-frame clonotypes and omits some of them. There are tens of thousands of clones in the sample; 65% to 85% occur only once, and around a tenth lies in the top ten. Regarding time point: week 3, after first cycle of checkpoint inhibitor. The sample here was blood, taken from a patient treated with checkpoint blockade. The source is a human donor with melanoma.

This chain joins TRBV6-1 and TRBJ2-5, with 9 bases identical to TRBD1. CDR3 length: 15 amino acids. V lost 5 bases, J lost 5 bases, and 9 bases stayed unmatched. The germline V gene encodes CDR1 MNHNS and CDR2 SASEGT. Here the CDR3 DNA reads TGTGCCAGCAGTTCCCCGGGACAGGGATGGGAGACCCAGTACTTC. Translated: CASSSPGQGWETQYF.

The chain joins TRBV28 to TRBJ1-1; unclear D gene. Germline V gene data show CDR1 as MDHEN and CDR2 as SYDVKM. The CDR3 is made up of 16 amino acids. V lost 2 bases and J 4 bases, leaving 17 bases between the germline ends. CDR3 sequence (DNA): TGTGCCAGCAGTTTACCGCAGACCTATTTGGGCACTGAAGCTTTCTTT. Its translation: CASSLPQTYLGTEAFF.

The V and J genes are TRBV28 and TRBJ2-7; a possible D gene is TRBD1 (6 bases). In germline, CDR1 is MDHEN, CDR2 SYDVKM. CDR3 length equals 21 residues. V was trimmed by 6 bases and J by 3 bases, leaving 36 bases between them. CDR3 loop: CASSGYSTPPASGAMIYEQYF. In DNA form, the CDR3 reads TGTGCCAGCAGCGGTTATTCAACCCCTCCGGCGTCAGGGGCGATGATCTACGAGCAGTACTTC.

The rearrangement uses TRBV20-1 and TRBJ2-1, with D unclear. This CDR3 has 11 residues. V was trimmed by 6 bases and J by 4 bases, leaving 7 bases between them. Germline V lookup: CDR1 DFQATT, CDR2 SNEGSKA (reference sequence). In nucleotides, the CDR3 is TGCAGTGCAAACGGATACAATGAGCAGTTCTTC. Translating it yields CSANGYNEQFF.

This clone was seen a few times. The V and J genes are TRBV28 and TRBJ1-5, with 7 bases fitting TRBD1. V trimming: 6 bases; J trimming: 6 bases; junction bases outside the gene matches: 8. The CDR3 is 14 amino acids. From germline, CDR1 is MDHEN and CDR2 SYDVKM. CDR3 protein: CASRSGTASQPQHF. The CDR3 coding sequence is TGTGCCAGCAGGTCTGGGACAGCGTCTCAGCCCCAGCATTTT.